The entry below gives a single T cell receptor (beta chain) sequence along with its context. Its cognate antigen has yet to be identified. The record has no base qualities; no much larger clone is one base away. The data stem from a study of OX40 agonist ivuxolimab in advanced cancers. Notes on the research overall: Ivuxolimab was a fully human IgG2 agonistic monoclonal antibody targeting the costimulatory receptor OX40 (CD134). Intravenous ivuxolimab was administered to patients every 2 weeks at six dose levels: 0.01, 0.1, 0.3, 1.5, 3 and 10 mg/kg. Of the approximately 54 dose-escalation patients, hepatocellular carcinoma was present in about 20, melanoma in around 15, renal cell carcinoma in 9 and head and neck cancer in 9. In the dose-escalation cohort, more than 75% of patients were male, and the mean age was roughly 60 years, with a range of about 23 to 90. Patients were allowed to have had prior anti-PD-1, anti-PD-L1 or anti-CTLA-4 therapy, and approximately 40% of the dose-escalation patients had previously received checkpoint inhibitors. Three dose-escalation patients achieved partial responses, one with hepatocellular carcinoma and two with cutaneous melanoma. The point of sequencing TCRbeta in the periphery was to test whether ivuxolimab changed TCR sequence diversity and drove clonal T-cell expansion. The paper covers the monotherapy dose-escalation part of the phase I ivuxolimab trial, which included N ≈ 52 patients.

The trial excluded patients who had a history of autoimmune disease or were on systemic immunosuppression. Peripheral blood for TCR sequencing was drawn from every dose cohort at baseline, at cycle 4 day 1 and at cycle 7 day 1. The samples were drawn from a first-in-human, open-label, multicenter phase I dose-escalation trial of ivuxolimab. Adults with locally advanced or metastatic head and neck squamous cell, hepatocellular, melanoma or renal cell carcinoma were enrolled in the trial. Before TCR sequencing, CD4+ and CD8+ T cells were separately sorted from peripheral blood. The germline V gene yields SGHVS for CDR1 and FNYEAQ for CDR2. The V and J ends are trimmed by 1 base and 6 bases, leaving 15 bases between them. The CDR3 holds 15 amino acids from the cysteine to the phenylalanine. Here the CDR3 DNA is all that survives: 45 bases in frame from base 1. For sequencing of the TCRbeta CDR3 region, genomic DNA was extracted from the sorted cells. The immunoSEQ Assay was used to sequence the TCRbeta CDR3 regions. Not all clones reach the TCRdb copy of this immuneACCESS table, which keeps in-frame sequences only. Checked studies attribute under half of the gap to unresolved V genes and leave the rest unexplained. The sample table contains around 43,000 clones; only one count was recorded for approximately 86% of them. More than 10% of the sample rests with the top ten.

Study-wide findings and limitations: After ivuxolimab, expanded clones were on average more numerous among CD8+ T cells than among CD4+ T cells. At doses from 0.1 to 3.0 mg/kg, clonal expansion was seen in both CD4+ and CD8+ blood T cells between baseline and week 6. In partial responders in the 0.1-3.0 mg/kg groups, normalized peripheral clonal expansion was found to be among the lowest, especially among CD8+ T cells. Low levels of normalized T-cell clonal expansion were also shown by some nonresponding patients. Antigen specificity was not determined for the clonally expanded peripheral T cells.

The receptor chain draws on TRBV7-6 and TRBJ1-1; the D segment could be TRBD1, given 6 matching bases. Sequenced material: CD4+ or CD8+ T cells sorted from blood, taken in a trial of the OX40 agonist ivuxolimab. The receptor was derived from an adult with an advanced solid tumor such as melanoma, head and neck, liver or kidney cancer. The bases read TGTGCCAGCAGCTTAGTGGGGGGCGGTTTGGCTGAAGCTTTCTTT. This sequence encodes CASSLVGGGLAEAFF. Outside the CDR3, residues come from the reference TRBV7-6 and TRBJ1-1 proteins, so the full variable domain is: GAGVSQSPRYKVTKRGQDVALRCDPISGHVSLYWYRQALGQGPEFLTYFNYEAQQDKSGLPNDRFSAERPEGSISTLTIQRTEQRDSAMYRCASSLVGGGLAEAFFGQGTRLTVV.